This T cell receptor (beta chain) was profiled in a study of cytomegalovirus exposure and HLA in healthy donors. Study-wide results and limits: A few chains tied to CMV proved CMV antigen-specific in vitro. Certain sequence variants were highly shared and formed a cluster, and this cluster was likely a sequencing artifact. Both high specificity and high sensitivity reportedly marked the classifier's diagnosis of cytomegalovirus status.

With regard to this clone: Its antigen is still unknown.

The CDR3 contains 13 residues. Germline V gives CDR1 KGHSH, CDR2 LQKENI. The ends were cut back, 4 bases at V and 1 base at J, with 5 bases in the middle. The PCR had 60 Vbeta and 13 Jbeta primers. Per the original methods: About 10 million shared chains were among around 80 million unique TCR beta chains counted in a later analysis. Assay: immunoSEQ multiplex PCR; the TCRdb copy retains only in-frame clones and omits some. That table is the source of V, J and clone size, and D and trimming were worked out from the DNA. The sample lists under 200,000 clones; around nine tenths were seen once. The clonotype was recovered from a woman aged 25-40 years in good health and CMV-seronegative. The V and J genes are TRBV18 and TRBJ1-5, with a possible D match to TRBD1 (5 bases). Sequences were obtained from PBMCs. This CDR3 reads CASSRGSNQPQHF. As DNA, the CDR3 is TGTGCCAGCTCACGGGGCAGCAATCAGCCCCAGCATTTT.